The clone carrying this TCR beta chain was seen a few times. TCRdb reanalysed the RT-PCR reads using MiXCR and keeps one entry per CDR3 protein. The sample contains hundreds of thousands of distinct CDR3 sequences, over 9% of which appear only once. The record originates from a study of response to subunit inactivated influenza vaccine. CDR1 is SGHTA and CDR2 is FQGNSA in the germline V gene. Trimming shortened V by 1 base and J by 0 bases, and 9 bases separated the two germline ends. The CDR3 is 16 amino acids. These data were likewise used in another study, on T cells expressing NK-cell markers. That paper adds: In generating TCR beta cDNA, 5'RACE template switching with UMIs was used. Just one sequenced donor of eight was HCMV-seronegative, while seven were seropositive.

This TCR came from a man between 45 and 60 years old who received an inactivated influenza vaccine. This specimen was PBMCs from blood, taken on the day of vaccination. This sequence joins TRBV7-2 and TRBJ2-2, with D perhaps TRBD1 (5 bases). In DNA, the CDR3 is TGTGCCAGCAGCTTAGGAGTGGGGCCGAACACCGGGGAGCTGTTTTTT. It specifies CASSLGVGPNTGELFF.